This T cell receptor beta chain was sequenced in a study of blood T cell repertoires in COVID-19. Some clones are missing from TCRdb's copy, which holds only in-frame ones; the method was immunoSEQ multiplex PCR. The repertoire holds about 480,000 clones, with 87% as singletons. Trimming at V came to 3 bases and at J to 6 bases, leaving 18 bases not matched to a gene. Germline lookup yields CDR1 MNHNS and CDR2 SASEGT. CDR3 length: 19 amino acids. Participants came from some 23 US areas, aged about 18 to 89 years. The chain joins TRBV6-1 to TRBJ2-1; 9 nucleotides match TRBD2. The sample taken for sequencing was PBMCs or T cells enriched from blood (not recorded which). This clonotype was sampled from a woman between 18 and 29 years old with acute COVID-19. The CDR3 is CASSDPRPLTSGFSNEQFF. Here the CDR3 DNA reads TGTGCCAGCAGTGATCCCCGACCCCTGACTAGCGGCTTTTCCAATGAGCAGTTCTTC.